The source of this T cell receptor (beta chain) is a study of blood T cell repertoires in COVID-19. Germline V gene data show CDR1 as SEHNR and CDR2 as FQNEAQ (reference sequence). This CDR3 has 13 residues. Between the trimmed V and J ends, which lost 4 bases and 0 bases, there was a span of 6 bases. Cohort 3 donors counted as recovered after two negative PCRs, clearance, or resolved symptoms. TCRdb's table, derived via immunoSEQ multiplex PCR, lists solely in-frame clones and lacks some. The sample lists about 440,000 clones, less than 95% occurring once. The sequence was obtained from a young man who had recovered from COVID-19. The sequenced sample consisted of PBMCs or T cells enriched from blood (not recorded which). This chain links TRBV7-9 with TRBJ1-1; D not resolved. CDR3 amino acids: CASSSTMNTEAFF. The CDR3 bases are TGTGCCAGCAGCTCCACAATGAACACTGAAGCTTTCTTT.